This T cell receptor (beta chain) was documented in a study of cytomegalovirus exposure and HLA in healthy donors (dated by TCRdb to about 2017). About the full investigation: An earlier analysis of 587 of the donors reported 276 Gb of sequence data and 117 million unique TCR beta sequences obtained from around 190 million T cells. In a later genetic analysis, genome-wide SNP genotypes for about three fifths of the roughly 670 donors were used, and that subset was treated as a discovery cohort. A separate validation cohort of 90 to 150 different subjects was used in addition to the roughly 640-subject first cohort. Among the roughly 400 genotyped donors, around 81% belonged to the genetic ancestry cluster associated with self-reported Caucasian donors. A later analysis re-analyzed previously published TCR beta repertoires from 600 to 850 donors and added high-resolution HLA genotyping to study TCR occurrence patterns. In the later analysis, no new phenotypic data were used to find candidate immune exposures; instead, reliance was placed on TCR beta sequences and their occurrence across donors. The number of typed donors differed by locus: roughly 620-630 for A, B, C, DRB1 and DQB1; some 500 for DQA1; fewer than 610 for DPA1; and approximately 450 for DPB1. All discovery cohort repertoires had been generated on a single sequencing platform. About five DR-DQ haplotypes were handled as single units for association and clustering because linkage in the cohort was strong. HLA typing included class I and class II loci at four-digit resolution. Among 300 to 450 genotyped donors of the cohort, an average of around 240,000 unique TCR beta nucleotide sequences were sequenced per donor, roughly 20% of them non-productive. The study combined high-throughput TCR immunosequencing, statistical association of individual TCRs with disease status, and machine learning to predict cytomegalovirus infection status. The study aimed to test whether cataloging public T cell receptors could reveal signatures of past pathogen exposure. An early release covering over 500 HLA-typed donors comprised about 290 gigabases of sequencing data and around 80 million unique TCR sequences. Alongside the repertoire data, information on donor age, sex, ethnicity and CMV serostatus was compiled. An earlier analysis of around 580 of the donors used high-throughput TCR beta sequencing to judge whether each TCR beta V gene segment behaved as functional or pseudogenic. The study used immunosequencing to profile the T cell repertoires of approximately 640 subjects and linked those repertoires to cytomegalovirus serostatus.

The cohort consisted of 666 healthy bone marrow donors. At the time of sampling, all cohort members were nominally healthy, though unrecorded immune exposures were likely present. The donor tested CMV seronegative, placing the donor among the roughly 400 seronegative members of the cohort. A peripheral blood sample was collected from each donor, and TCR beta sequencing was performed on peripheral blood mononuclear cells. Genomic DNA was extracted from the blood cell samples with the Qiagen DNeasy Blood Extraction Kit. Library prep was done by the immunoSEQ multiplex PCR assay. For the multiplex PCR, a mixture combining 60 forward primers for TCR Vbeta segments and 13 reverse primers for TCR Jbeta segments was used. A multiplex PCR assay on genomic DNA amplified the CDR3 region of rearranged TCR beta genes. The Illumina HiSeq System was used to sequence the amplified TCR beta libraries as 87-base-pair reads. Under the source paper's analysis protocol: A later analysis counted some 80 million unique TCR beta chains across the 550 to 800 repertoires, and about 10 million of these chains were shared by at least two donors. To remove PCR and sequencing errors, raw reads were error-corrected and collapsed into unique sequences using a nearest-neighbor algorithm that merged closely related sequences. V, D and J gene segments were assigned by aligning CDR3 sequences to IMGT reference sequences. For a sequence to be retained, a match of at least six nucleotides to both a V gene segment and a J gene segment was required. Rearrangements were called productive when the CDR3 lacked stop codons and stayed in frame with V and J; all others were non-productive. Following IMGT convention, CDR3 was defined as the stretch from the second conserved V-encoded cysteine up to the conserved J-encoded phenylalanine. Sequences without an unambiguous match to a single V gene segment were excluded from the earlier analysis of almost 600 of the donors. An earlier analysis of a few hundred of the donors called V segments functional above 56.7% productive rearrangements and segregating when the between-donor standard deviation exceeded 5%. To diagnose cytomegalovirus status from the catalog of TCR beta chain sequences, a statistical classification framework was built. V and J gene assignment, in a later analysis, came from comparing TCR nucleotide sequences with IMGT/GENE-DB human TR gene sequences. In a later analysis, CDR3 sequences and most-parsimonious VDJ recombination scenarios were assigned using the TCRdist pipeline. In a later analysis, each TCR beta chain was defined by its CDR3 amino acid sequence together with its V-gene family, and reads lacking a unique V-gene family were excluded. To address suspected cross-contamination and a sequencing artifact, a later analysis removed over 500 highly shared, low-generation-probability nucleotide sequences. In a later analysis, a clonal expansion index for each public chain was calculated from normalized within-repertoire ranks of inferred template counts. In a later analysis, generation probabilities were computed using a VDJ recombination model fitted to out-of-frame rearrangements, and the results were checked against IGoR. Hypergeometric tests were used in a later analysis to score TCR-TCR, TCR-HLA and TCR-CMV co-occurrence, with a repertoire-size bias correction applied to the TCR pairs. A later analysis estimated false discovery rates by permuting HLA or CMV assignments 20 times. A later analysis grouped co-occurring TCRs with DBSCAN, adding TCRdist sequence similarity when clustering within HLA-allele-positive subsets. Repertoires with fewer than 30,000 or more than 120,000 public chains, plus five repertoires with anomalous nucleotide sharing, were excluded from co-occurrence clustering. TCRdb mirrors the immuneACCESS table, restricted to in-frame sequences. Some clones are absent from its copies; in checked studies, under half trace to an unresolved V gene, and the reason for the others is unknown. That table furnishes V, J and clone size, whereas the DNA furnished D and trimming. This sample comprises some 150,000 clones, about three quarters of them detected only once. The biggest ten clones account for approximately 3% of the sample.

CDR1 and CDR2 (LGHNA, YSLEER) derive from the germline V gene. Clipping removes 1 base from V and 4 bases from J, with 11 as the unmatched junction base count. The CDR3, cysteine through phenylalanine, is 18 amino acids long. Only CDR3 DNA remains: 54 bases, in frame from the first base. For this clone: The antigen this receptor binds is unknown. Base quality data are lacking; no much larger clone is found one base away.

Broad study findings and their caveats: A later genetic analysis associated a missense DCLRE1C variant with V-gene and J-gene trimming of TCR beta chains, and an independent cohort replicated the association. A later analysis found that TCR association rates varied across HLA loci, with DRB1 alleles showing the most associated TCRs and HLA-C alleles the fewest. A total of about 150 TCR beta chains were listed by the study as associated with cytomegalovirus. Only TCR beta chains were sequenced in this cohort, and the absence of alpha or paired-chain data limited detectable features. Three of the identified cytomegalovirus-associated TCR beta chains were confirmed in vitro to be specific for cytomegalovirus antigens. Linkage disequilibrium might explain the correlated functional status among segregating V segments, but an unknown experimental factor could not be excluded. The classifier was reported to diagnose cytomegalovirus status with high specificity and sensitivity in both the original and validation cohorts. HLA typing was unavailable for some donors at each locus, so association tests used only the typed subset. Specific HLA alleles were associated with about 17,000 TCR beta sequences at a false discovery rate of 0.05 in a later analysis. Sequencing depth was assumed to be roughly uniform across donors in the presence/absence analyses, though that assumption may not hold. Assigning TCR associations to individual alleles was difficult when HLA alleles, especially DR and DQ, strongly co-occurred. The earlier analysis of 587 of the donors excluded fewer than 20 rarely observed V segments, including chromosome 9 orphons, because counts were too low. A cluster of highly shared sequence variants was judged likely to represent a technical artifact of the sequencing pipeline. The 87-base-pair reads could not distinguish some IMGT-functional V segments, including TRBV6-2 and TRBV6-3, so those segments were excluded. In a later analysis, HLA-associated TCR beta chains were found to be more clonally expanded and to have lower generation probabilities than equally common non-associated chains. A later analysis found that most CMV-associated TCR beta chains appeared HLA-restricted, with HLA associations seemingly driven largely by CMV exposure. According to the authors, the approach could potentially be generalized to other disease states and immunological phenotypes. In an earlier analysis of 587 of the donors, most TCR beta V segments appeared in productive rearrangements about 90% or about 30% of the time, broadly matching IMGT annotations. The only immune exposure information available for the cohort was CMV serostatus. According to a later analysis, parvovirus B19, influenza, CMV and Epstein-Barr virus appeared linked to several top co-occurrence clusters. Across donors, most TCR sequences were observed very rarely, whereas some public TCRs were present in many individuals. A further reported finding was that TCR beta sequences accurately predicted the HLA-A and HLA-B alleles for most subjects in the first cohort. In a later genetic analysis, fewer N-insertions in productive TCRs were reported among donors in an Asian-associated ancestry cluster than the roughly 710-donor mean.

Specimen: PBMCs. The clonotype was recovered from a woman aged 25 to 45 in good health and CMV-seronegative. In this chain, TRBV4-3 is recombined with TRBJ1-5; 9 middle bases align to TRBD1. The CDR3 protein: CASSQGLHGGTGNQPQHF. The sequence in DNA is TGCGCCAGCAGCCAAGGTCTCCACGGAGGGACAGGGAATCAGCCCCAGCATTTT.